The entry below gives a single T cell receptor (beta chain) sequence along with its context. Its antigen is not known. The germline V gene encodes CDR1 MDHEN and CDR2 SYDVKM. The CDR3 spans 14 residues. With 3 bases removed from V and 7 bases from J, the gap between germline ends came to 13 bases. Treatment: roughly 11-day PBMC culture with coronavirus spike peptide pools or control peptides (ViraFEST assay). Each well received 2.1 million or so PBMCs, cultured with approximately 10 IU/ml IL-2 and 10 ug/ml peptide pools. The source of the sample is a study of vaccination and CD4 T cells after COVID-19. Study at large: As control conditions, cultures were given either a CEFX pool serving as positive control, an HIV-1 Nef pool, or no peptide at all.

Sequencing of cultured CD4+ T cell DNA used the Oncomine TCR Beta short-read assay. TCRdb re-called the PCR reads with MiXCR, one entry per CDR3 protein. The sample holds about 15,000 distinct CDR3 sequences, about 39% seen once. Findings and caveats of the study: The study found median SARS-CoV-2-reactive clonotypes rising from about 22 to 38, not significantly.

The source material was CD4+ T cells from blood, cultured in vitro, sampled before SARS-CoV-2 vaccination. This sequence was found in a human donor who had recovered from COVID-19. The chain is built from TRBV28 and TRBJ1-5; D remains ambiguous. Here the CDR3 DNA reads TGTGCCAGCAGTTTGGCAGGCGGAGACCAGCCCCAGCATTTT. It codes for CASSLAGGDQPQHF.